This entry lists 15 T cell receptor beta chains sequenced from one sample in a study of blood T cell repertoires in COVID-19. Libraries were prepared by immunoSEQ multiplex PCR; TCRdb keeps only in-frame clonotypes and omits some of them. The sample has approximately 210,000 clones; approximately 82% are singletons. Sequenced sample: peripheral blood. The origin of the receptors is a woman aged 40 to 49 with acute or convalescent COVID-19.

The chain employs TRBV6-5 and TRBJ2-4; 7 bases align to TRBD1. CDR1 and CDR2 (germline): MNHEY, SVGAGI. The V segment lost 4 bases and the J segment 0 bases; nucleotides outside the gene matches: 6. The CDR3 is 16 amino acids. CDR3 region: CASSSRDRLAKNIQYF. In DNA, the CDR3 is TGTGCCAGCAGTTCCCGGGACAGACTAGCCAAAAACATTCAGTACTTC.

This sequence joins TRBV27 and TRBJ2-3, with 12 bases fitting TRBD2. The trim removed 3 bases at V and 4 bases at J, leaving 5 bases unmatched. The germline V gene has CDR1 MNHEY and CDR2 SMNVEV (reference sequence). The CDR3 runs to 16 residues. The CDR3 region is CASSFGLAGNSDTQYF. The CDR3 nucleotides read TGTGCCAGCAGTTTCGGACTAGCGGGGAATTCAGATACGCAGTATTTT.

The J gene is TRBJ2-5, the V gene TRBV24-1, with TRBD2 matching over 8 bases. Trimming took 2 bases from V and 5 from J; bases not matched to a gene: 3. There are 14 residues in the CDR3. Per the germline V gene, CDR1 is KGHDR and CDR2 is SFDVKD. CDR3 in amino acids: CATSDSRLAETQYF. The CDR3, as DNA: TGTGCCACCAGTGATTCTCGACTAGCGGAGACCCAGTACTTC.

V gene TRBV2 combines with J gene TRBJ1-1; 8 nucleotides match TRBD1. CDR1 is SNHLY and CDR2 is FYNNEI in the germline V gene. After removal of 4 bases from V and 5 bases from J, the junction contained 3 bases not matched to a gene. The CDR3 sequence is 13 residues long. CDR3 sequence: CASSATGETEAFF. CDR3 in DNA: TGTGCCAGCAGTGCGACAGGGGAAACTGAAGCTTTCTTT.

The J gene is TRBJ2-7, the V gene TRBV18; D is ambiguous. This CDR3 comprises 14 residues. Germline lookup yields CDR1 KGHSH and CDR2 LQKENI. Trimming removed 0 bases from V and 0 bases from J, with 6 bases in between. CDR3 DNA sequence: TGTGCCAGCTCACCACCTGCCTACTCCTACGAGCAGTACTTC. Protein sequence: CASSPPAYSYEQYF.

In DNA, the CDR3 is TGCGCCAGCAGCCCCAAATCTACCGGGATTAACTATGGCTACACCTTC. Translating it yields CASSPKSTGINYGYTF. The chain combines TRBV4-1 with TRBJ1-2; D is unclear. The CDR3 length is 16 residues. The germline CDR1 and CDR2 sequences are MGHRA and YSYEKL. Trimming left V 4 bases short and J 1 base short, with 16 bases between.

The chain joins TRBV2 to TRBJ1-5; 7 bases align to TRBD1. CDR3 length equals 13 residues. Germline-derived CDR1 and CDR2 are SNHLY and FYNNEI. Germline trimming cut 5 bases from V and 6 bases from J; bases unmatched to any gene: 4. The CDR3 is CASSQGEGQPQHF. CDR3 coding DNA: TGTGCCAGCAGTCAGGGGGAAGGTCAGCCCCAGCATTTT.

This clone was recorded a few times. The rearrangement joins TRBV14 to TRBJ1-1; unclear D gene. The length of the CDR3 is 15 residues. The V gene lost 4 bases and the J gene lost 0 bases, with 12 bases spanning the gap. The germline V gene has CDR1 SGHDN and CDR2 FVKESK. CDR3 protein: CASSPRGGLNTEAFF. CDR3 DNA: TGTGCCAGCAGCCCCCGTGGAGGGCTGAACACTGAAGCTTTCTTT. Full variable domain (rest looked up from reference TRBV14 and TRBJ1-1): EAGVTQFPSHSVIEKGQTVTLRCDPISGHDNLYWYRRVMGKEIKFLLHFVKESKQDESGMPNNRFLAERTGGTYSTLKVQPAELEDSGVYFCASSPRGGLNTEAFFGQGTRLTVV.

The gene calls are TRBV7-2 and TRBJ2-7, with no clear D. Trimming stripped 4 bases from V and 3 bases from J, with 4 bases between. Germline CDR1 is SGHTA and CDR2 is FQGNSA. The CDR3 spans 11 residues. CDR3 nucleotide sequence: TGTGCCAGCAGCTCCCACTACGAGCAGTACTTC. Its protein product is CASSSHYEQYF.

V gene TRBV24-1 combines with J gene TRBJ2-5, with 7 bases lining up with TRBD2. Trimming at V came to 4 bases and at J to 5 bases, leaving 6 bases not matched to a gene. The CDR3 consists of 14 residues. Germline CDR1 is KGHDR and CDR2 is SFDVKD. The CDR3 DNA is TGTGCCACCAGTGACCCCACTAGCGCGGAGACCCAGTACTTC. As protein: CATSDPTSAETQYF.

The chain is built from TRBV7-8 and TRBJ2-3, with 15 bases that match TRBD2. CDR1 and CDR2 (germline): SGHVS, FQNEAQ. The CDR3 covers 17 residues. After removal of 5 bases from V and 7 bases from J, the junction contained 10 bases not matched to a gene. The CDR3 region has the DNA TGTGCCAGCAGCCCCCGGACTAGCGGGGGGGCCGTAAATACGCAGTATTTT. Translation gives CASSPRTSGGAVNTQYF.

The chain is built from TRBV9 and TRBJ2-1, with 7 bases lining up with TRBD1. Per germline, CDR1 SGDLS and CDR2 YYNGEE. This CDR3 contains 14 residues. V shed 3 bases, J shed 8 bases, and the junction held 8 bases outside the gene matches. CDR3 in amino acids: CASSAGQYSDEQFF. The CDR3 nucleotides are TGTGCCAGCAGCGCGGGACAGTATAGCGATGAGCAGTTCTTC.

The table lists this clone with a count of one. The rearrangement joins TRBV19 to TRBJ1-4; D is unclear. CDR1 and CDR2 from the germline V gene are LNHDA and SQIVND (reference sequence). The CDR3 consists of 14 residues. The V end lost 3 bases, the J end lost 8 bases, and 13 bases lay between the germline ends. CDR3 protein: CASSMGQVWEKLFF. CDR3 sequence (DNA): TGTGCCAGTAGTATGGGCCAGGTCTGGGAAAAACTGTTTTTT.

A few counts support this clone. CDR3 DNA: TGTGCCAGCACCGATTCGGGGTTTAGCACAGATACGCAGTATTTT. The encoded protein is CASTDSGFSTDTQYF. This chain connects TRBV7-9 to TRBJ2-3; D might be TRBD2 (5 bases). CDR1 SEHNR and CDR2 FQNEAQ come from the germline V gene (reference sequence). The CDR3 totals 15 residues. V was trimmed by 7 bases and J by 0 bases, leaving 14 bases between them.

This chain joins TRBV5-1 and TRBJ2-7, with 9 bases matching TRBD1. Germline values: CDR1 SGHRS, CDR2 YFSETQ. With V trimmed by 3 bases and J by 3 bases, 4 bases remained unmatched. The CDR3 has 14 residues. The CDR3 here is CASSSRDRVYEQYF. Written as DNA, the CDR3 is TGCGCCAGCAGCTCCCGGGACAGGGTCTACGAGCAGTACTTC. Variable domain in full (rest from reference TRBV5-1 and TRBJ2-7): KAGVTQTPRYLIKTRGQQVTLSCSPISGHRSVSWYQQTPGQGLQFLFEYFSETQRNKGNFPGRFSGRQFSNSRSEMNVSTLELGDSALYLCASSSRDRVYEQYFGPGTRLTVT.